This T cell receptor (beta chain) appears in the sequencing data of a study of cytomegalovirus exposure and HLA in healthy donors. It was with 60 Vbeta and 13 Jbeta primers that the PCR ran. Sequencing used immunoSEQ multiplex PCR; TCRdb keeps in-frame clones, though not all of them. Of around 170,000 clones detected, around 75% appear once; the ten largest clones hold roughly 6.3%. CDR1 and CDR2 from the germline V gene are SGHTA and FQGTGA. V lost 3 bases to trimming and J lost 6 bases, with 11 bases between them. This CDR3 is built from 13 residues. This chain uses TRBV7-3 with TRBJ1-1; no clear D. The sequencing input was PBMCs. This clonotype originated in a man in his forties in good health and CMV-seropositive. CDR3 nucleotides: TGTGCCAGCAGCTTCGGGGTGGGCGCTGAAGCTTTCTTT. Amino acids: CASSFGVGAEAFF.